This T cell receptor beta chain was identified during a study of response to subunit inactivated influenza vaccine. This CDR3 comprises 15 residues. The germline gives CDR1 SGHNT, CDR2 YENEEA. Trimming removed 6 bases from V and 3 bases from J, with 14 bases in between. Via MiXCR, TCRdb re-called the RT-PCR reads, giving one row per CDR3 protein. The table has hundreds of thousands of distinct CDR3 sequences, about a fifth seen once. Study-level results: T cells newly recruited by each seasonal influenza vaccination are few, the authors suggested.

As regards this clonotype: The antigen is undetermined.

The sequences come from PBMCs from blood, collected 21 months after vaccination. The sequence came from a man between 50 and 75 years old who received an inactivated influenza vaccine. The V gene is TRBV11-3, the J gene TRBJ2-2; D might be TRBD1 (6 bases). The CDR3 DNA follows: TGTGCCAGCAGTGAGGGAACAGGGTACACCGGGGAGCTGTTTTTT. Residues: CASSEGTGYTGELFF.